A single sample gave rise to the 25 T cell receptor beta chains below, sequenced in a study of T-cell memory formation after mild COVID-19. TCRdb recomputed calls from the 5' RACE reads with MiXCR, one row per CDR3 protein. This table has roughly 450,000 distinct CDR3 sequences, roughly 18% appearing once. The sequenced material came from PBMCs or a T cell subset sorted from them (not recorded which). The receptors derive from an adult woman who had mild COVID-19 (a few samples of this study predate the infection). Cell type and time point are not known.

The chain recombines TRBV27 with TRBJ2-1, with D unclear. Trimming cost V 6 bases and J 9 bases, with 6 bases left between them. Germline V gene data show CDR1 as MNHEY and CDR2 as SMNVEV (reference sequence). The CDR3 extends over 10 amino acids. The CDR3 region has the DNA TGTGCCAGCAGGTTGGGTGAGCAGTTCTTC. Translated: CASRLGEQFF.

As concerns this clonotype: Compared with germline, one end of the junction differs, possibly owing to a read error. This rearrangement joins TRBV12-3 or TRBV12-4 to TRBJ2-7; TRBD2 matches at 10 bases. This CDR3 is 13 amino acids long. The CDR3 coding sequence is TGTGCCAGCAGTTTGAGGGCAGCGGGAGGGATCAACTTC. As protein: CASSLRAAGGINF.

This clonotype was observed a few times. The CDR3: CASSLADEAFF. CDR3 nucleotides: TGCGCCAGCAGCTTGGCTGATGAAGCTTTCTTT. The V call is TRBV5-1, the J call TRBJ1-1; D gene ambiguous. This CDR3 spans 11 amino acids. From germline, CDR1 is SGHRS and CDR2 YFSETQ. V was pared by 0 bases and J by 7 bases, with 4 bases between.

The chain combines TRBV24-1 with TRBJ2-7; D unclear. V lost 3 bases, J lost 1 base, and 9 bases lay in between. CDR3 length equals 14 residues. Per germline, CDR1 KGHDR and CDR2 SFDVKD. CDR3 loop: CATSDVSRSYEQYF. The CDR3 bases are TGTGCCACCAGTGATGTAAGTCGGTCCTACGAGCAGTACTTC.

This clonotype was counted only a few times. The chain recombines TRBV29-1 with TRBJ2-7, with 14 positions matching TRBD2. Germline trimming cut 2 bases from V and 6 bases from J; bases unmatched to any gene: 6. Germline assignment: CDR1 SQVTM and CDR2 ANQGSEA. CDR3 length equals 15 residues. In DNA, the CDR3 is TGCAGCGTTGAAACTGGACTAGCGGGGGGCCGCGAGCAGTACTTC. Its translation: CSVETGLAGGREQYF.

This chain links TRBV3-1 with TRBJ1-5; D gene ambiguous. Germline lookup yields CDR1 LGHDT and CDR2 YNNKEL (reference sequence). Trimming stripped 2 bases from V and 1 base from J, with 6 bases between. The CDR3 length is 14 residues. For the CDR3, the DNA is TGTGCCAGCAGCCAATCGGCCAGCAATCAGCCCCAGCATTTT. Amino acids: CASSQSASNQPQHF.

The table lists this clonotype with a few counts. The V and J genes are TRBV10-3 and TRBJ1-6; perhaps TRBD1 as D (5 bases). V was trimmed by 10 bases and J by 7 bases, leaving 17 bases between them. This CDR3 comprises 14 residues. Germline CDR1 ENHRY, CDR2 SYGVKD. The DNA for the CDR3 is TGTGCCACCGCACGAGACAGCCTCAATTCACCCCTCCACTTT. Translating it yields CATARDSLNSPLHF.

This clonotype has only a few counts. The CDR3 sequence: CASSQSAGGLDTQYF. The CDR3 nucleotides read TGTGCCAGCTCACAATCTGCAGGGGGACTCGATACGCAGTATTTT. The chain combines TRBV18 with TRBJ2-3; tentatively, D is TRBD1 (7 bases). V was cut by 4 bases and J by 6 bases, with 17 bases left in between. Germline-derived CDR1 and CDR2 are KGHSH and LQKENI. The CDR3 length is 15 residues.

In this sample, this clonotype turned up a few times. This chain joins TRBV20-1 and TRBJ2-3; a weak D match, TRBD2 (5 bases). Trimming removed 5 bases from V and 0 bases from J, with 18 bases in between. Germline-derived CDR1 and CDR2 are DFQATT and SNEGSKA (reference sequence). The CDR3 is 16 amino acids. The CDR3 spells CSAYWGVAPSTDTQYF. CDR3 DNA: TGCAGTGCTTACTGGGGAGTGGCCCCCAGCACAGATACGCAGTATTTT.

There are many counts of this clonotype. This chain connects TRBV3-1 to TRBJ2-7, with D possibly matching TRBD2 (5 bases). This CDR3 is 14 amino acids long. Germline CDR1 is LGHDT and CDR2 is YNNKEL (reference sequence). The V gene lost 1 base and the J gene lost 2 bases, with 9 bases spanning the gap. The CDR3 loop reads CASSQVSGAYEQYF. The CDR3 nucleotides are TGTGCCAGCAGCCAAGTAAGCGGCGCCTACGAGCAGTACTTC.

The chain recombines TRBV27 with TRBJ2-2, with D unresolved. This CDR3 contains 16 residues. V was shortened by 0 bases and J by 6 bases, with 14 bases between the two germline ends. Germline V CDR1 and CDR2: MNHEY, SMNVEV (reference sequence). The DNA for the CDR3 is TGTGCCAGCAGTTTATCCAGGATAAGGTTGTCCGGGGAGCTGTTTTTT. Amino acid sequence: CASSLSRIRLSGELFF.

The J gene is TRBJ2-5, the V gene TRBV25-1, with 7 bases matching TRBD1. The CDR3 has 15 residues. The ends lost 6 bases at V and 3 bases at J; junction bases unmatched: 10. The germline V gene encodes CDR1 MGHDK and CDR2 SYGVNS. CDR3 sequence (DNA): TGTGCCAGCAGCACCGCTGACAGGGTAAAAGAGACCCAGTACTTC. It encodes CASSTADRVKETQYF. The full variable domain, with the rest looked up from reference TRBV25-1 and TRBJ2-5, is EADIYQTPRYLVIGTGKKITLECSQTMGHDKMYWYQQDPGMELHLIHYSYGVNSTEKGDLSSESTVSRIRTEHFPLTLESARPSHTSQYLCASSTADRVKETQYFGPGTRLLVL.

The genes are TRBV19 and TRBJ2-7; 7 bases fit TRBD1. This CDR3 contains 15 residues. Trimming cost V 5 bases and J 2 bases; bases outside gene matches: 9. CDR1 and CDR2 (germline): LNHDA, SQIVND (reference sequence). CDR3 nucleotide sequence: TGTGCCAGTAGTCAAGACAGGGACCCCCCCTACGAGCAGTACTTC. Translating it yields CASSQDRDPPYEQYF.

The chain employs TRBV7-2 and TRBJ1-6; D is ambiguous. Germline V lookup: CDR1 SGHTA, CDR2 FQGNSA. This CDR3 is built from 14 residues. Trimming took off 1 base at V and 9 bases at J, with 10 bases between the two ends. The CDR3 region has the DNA TGTGCCAGCAGCTTAGGGTCCGGAGGTTCACCCCTCCACTTT. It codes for CASSLGSGGSPLHF.

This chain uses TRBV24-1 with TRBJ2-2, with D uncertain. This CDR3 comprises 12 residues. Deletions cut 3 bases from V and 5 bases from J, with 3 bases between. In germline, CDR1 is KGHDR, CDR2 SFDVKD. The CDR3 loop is CATSDPTGELFF. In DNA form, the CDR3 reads TGTGCCACCAGTGATCCTACCGGGGAGCTGTTTTTT.

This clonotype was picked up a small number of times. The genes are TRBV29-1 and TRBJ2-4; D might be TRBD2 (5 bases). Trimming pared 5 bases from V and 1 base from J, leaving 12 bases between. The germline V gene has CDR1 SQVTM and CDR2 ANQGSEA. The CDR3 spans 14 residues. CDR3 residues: CSVWTPVAKNIQYF. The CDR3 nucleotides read TGCAGCGTTTGGACTCCGGTTGCCAAAAACATTCAGTACTTC.

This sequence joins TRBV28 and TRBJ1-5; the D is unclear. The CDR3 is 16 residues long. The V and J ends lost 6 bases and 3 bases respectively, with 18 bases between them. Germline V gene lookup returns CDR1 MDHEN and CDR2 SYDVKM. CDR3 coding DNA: TGTGCCAGCAGGAGGCAGACGGGCAATTACAATCAGCCCCAGCATTTT. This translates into CASRRQTGNYNQPQHF.

The CDR3 spells CASSPRGDSGYTF. For the CDR3, the DNA is TGTGCCAGCAGCCCCCGAGGAGATTCGGGCTACACCTTC. The chain combines TRBV7-2 with TRBJ1-2, with D unclear. The germline gives CDR1 SGHTA, CDR2 FQGNSA. V was pared by 5 bases and J by 8 bases, with 15 bases between. This CDR3 spans 13 amino acids.

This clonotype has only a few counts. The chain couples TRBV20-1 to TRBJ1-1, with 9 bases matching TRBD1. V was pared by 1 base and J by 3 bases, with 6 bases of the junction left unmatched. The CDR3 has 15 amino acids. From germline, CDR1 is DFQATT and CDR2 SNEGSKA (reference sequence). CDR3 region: CSARGGRQGDTEAFF. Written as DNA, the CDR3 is TGCAGTGCTAGAGGTGGGAGACAGGGGGACACTGAAGCTTTCTTT.

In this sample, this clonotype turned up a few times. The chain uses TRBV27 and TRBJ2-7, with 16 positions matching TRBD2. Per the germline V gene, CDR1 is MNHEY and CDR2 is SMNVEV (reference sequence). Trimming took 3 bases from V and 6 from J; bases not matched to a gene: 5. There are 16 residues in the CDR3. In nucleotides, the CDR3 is TGTGCCAGCAGTTTCGGGACTAGCGGGAGGGCAGGCGAGCAGTACTTC. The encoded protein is CASSFGTSGRAGEQYF.

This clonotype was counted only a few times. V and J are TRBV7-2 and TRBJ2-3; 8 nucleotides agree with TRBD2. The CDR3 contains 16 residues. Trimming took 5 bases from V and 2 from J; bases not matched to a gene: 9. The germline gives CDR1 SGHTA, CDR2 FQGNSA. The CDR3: CASSPQTSAYTDTQYF. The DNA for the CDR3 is TGTGCCAGCAGCCCCCAGACTAGCGCCTACACAGATACGCAGTATTTT.

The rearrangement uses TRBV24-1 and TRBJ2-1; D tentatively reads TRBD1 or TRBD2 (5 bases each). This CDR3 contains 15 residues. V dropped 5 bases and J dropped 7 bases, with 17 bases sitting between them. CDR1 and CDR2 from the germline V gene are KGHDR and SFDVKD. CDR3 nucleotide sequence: TGTGCCACCAGTGTTCGGGACGGTGGGATGAATGAGCAGTTCTTC. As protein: CATSVRDGGMNEQFF.

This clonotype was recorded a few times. CDR3 protein: CASSEREGTKQFF. The CDR3, as DNA: TGTGCCAGCAGTGAAAGGGAGGGGACGAAGCAGTTCTTC. This sequence joins TRBV6-1 and TRBJ2-1; TRBD2 agrees at 7 bases. The V segment lost 2 bases and the J segment 11 bases; nucleotides outside the gene matches: 6. The CDR3 runs 13 residues. The germline gives CDR1 MNHNS, CDR2 SASEGT.

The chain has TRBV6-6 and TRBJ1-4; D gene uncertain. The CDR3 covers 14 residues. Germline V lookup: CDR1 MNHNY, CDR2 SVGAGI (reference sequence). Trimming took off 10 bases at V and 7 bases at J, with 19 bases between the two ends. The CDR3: CATRQGSGVEKLFF. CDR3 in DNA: TGTGCCACTCGCCAAGGTTCGGGCGTTGAAAAACTGTTTTTT.

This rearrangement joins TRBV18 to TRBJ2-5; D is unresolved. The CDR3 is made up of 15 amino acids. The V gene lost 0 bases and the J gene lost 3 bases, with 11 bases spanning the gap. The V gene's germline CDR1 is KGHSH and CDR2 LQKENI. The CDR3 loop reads CASSPPWAEEETQYF. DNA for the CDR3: TGTGCCAGCTCACCACCCTGGGCCGAGGAAGAGACCCAGTACTTC.